These 24 T cell receptor beta chains were all obtained from the same sample, sequenced in a study of blood T cell repertoires in COVID-19. Profiled with immunoSEQ multiplex PCR; TCRdb holds only in-frame clones, not every one. Among about 150,000 clones listed, 75% to 90% were seen once. The specimen sequenced was peripheral blood. The receptors stem from a man younger than 30 with COVID-19, enrolled during active disease.

The chain links TRBV5-1 to TRBJ1-2; possibly TRBD1 for D (5 bases). CDR1 SGHRS and CDR2 YFSETQ come from the germline V gene. The CDR3 consists of 14 residues. V lost 3 bases to trimming and J lost 4 bases, with 13 bases between them. The CDR3 here is CASSWGGTAYGYTF. In nucleotides, the CDR3 is TGCGCCAGCAGCTGGGGCGGGACGGCCTATGGCTACACCTTC.

The V and J genes are TRBV9 and TRBJ2-5, with D possibly called TRBD1 or TRBD2 (5 bases each). Trimming removed 4 bases from V and 5 bases from J, with 18 bases in between. Germline-derived CDR1 and CDR2 are SGDLS and YYNGEE. This CDR3 is built from 15 residues. The CDR3 reads CASSLGHYGSETQYF. The CDR3 nucleotides read TGTGCCAGCAGCTTAGGACACTATGGGAGTGAGACCCAGTACTTC.

The CDR3 region is CAISGTSDAVTQYF. The CDR3 DNA reads as TGTGCCATCAGTGGGACTAGCGATGCTGTGACCCAGTACTTC. J is TRBJ2-5 and V is TRBV10-3; 9 bases are a match to TRBD2. This CDR3 spans 14 amino acids. The J segment lost 7 bases and the V segment lost 4 bases, leaving 7 bases of the junction unmatched. Germline V gives CDR1 ENHRY, CDR2 SYGVKD.

The chain is built from TRBV18 and TRBJ2-1, with 8 bases fitting TRBD2. The CDR3 loop spans 16 amino acids. Germline V lookup: CDR1 KGHSH, CDR2 LQKENI. With V trimmed by 6 bases and J by 2 bases, 9 bases remained unmatched. CDR3 loop: CASSRLGGATYNEQFF. CDR3 coding DNA: TGTGCCAGCTCCCGCCTCGGGGGGGCTACCTACAATGAGCAGTTCTTC.

The gene calls are TRBV5-1 and TRBJ2-1, with D perhaps TRBD2 (5 bases). Germline V gene data show CDR1 as SGHRS and CDR2 as YFSETQ. The CDR3 contains 16 residues. Trimming shortened V by 0 bases and J by 7 bases, and 17 bases separated the two germline ends. The CDR3, as DNA: TGCGCCAGCAGCTTGGCTGTTTCCGTCCGGGATAATGAGCAGTTCTTC. Its protein is CASSLAVSVRDNEQFF.

The chain employs TRBV7-9 and TRBJ2-2; TRBD1 aligns across 7 bases. Germline V gene data show CDR1 as SEHNR and CDR2 as FQNEAQ (reference sequence). The CDR3 loop spans 16 amino acids. V lost 5 bases to trimming and J lost 0 bases; unmatched junction nucleotides: 6. In nucleotides, the CDR3 is TGTGCCAGCAGCCCCCGAGGGGGCCCGAACACCGGGGAGCTGTTTTTT. Its protein product is CASSPRGGPNTGELFF.

This clone was seen only once. The CDR3 protein is CASSFQLGPGRSAQYF. DNA for the CDR3: TGTGCCAGCAGTTTTCAGTTAGGTCCAGGGCGGTCGGCCCAGTACTTC. V and J are TRBV27 and TRBJ2-5; D possibly corresponds to TRBD1 (5 bases). The V end was cut by 3 bases, the J end by 9 bases, with 23 bases between. The CDR3 totals 16 residues. Germline V gene lookup returns CDR1 MNHEY and CDR2 SMNVEV (reference sequence).

V usage is TRBV2 and J usage is TRBJ2-2, with unresolved D. V was shortened by 3 bases and J by 5 bases, with 10 bases between the two germline ends. CDR1 is SNHLY, CDR2 FYNNEI, per germline. The CDR3 spans 14 residues. The CDR3 is CASSDLPQTGELFF. CDR3 coding DNA: TGTGCCAGCAGTGACTTGCCCCAGACCGGGGAGCTGTTTTTT. The entire variable domain, with the rest obtained from reference TRBV2 and TRBJ2-2, is as follows: EPEVTQTPSHQVTQMGQEVILRCVPISNHLYFYWYRQILGQKVEFLVSFYNNEISEKSEIFDDQFSVERPDGSNFTLKIRSTKLEDSAMYFCASSDLPQTGELFFGEGSRLTVL.

V and J are TRBV6-1 and TRBJ2-7; perhaps TRBD2 as D (6 bases). The length of the CDR3 is 15 residues. Germline lookup yields CDR1 MNHNS and CDR2 SASEGT. V lost 2 bases and J 3 bases, leaving 14 bases between the germline ends. This CDR3 reads CASSERVSGIYEQYF. DNA of the CDR3: TGTGCCAGCAGTGAAAGAGTTAGCGGTATCTACGAGCAGTACTTC.

The rearrangement links TRBV7-2 to TRBJ2-1; 12 bases align to TRBD2. The CDR3 spans 16 residues. The V and J ends lost 4 bases and 8 bases, in that order; junction bases with no gene match: 9. CDR1 and CDR2 (germline): SGHTA, FQGNSA. The CDR3 is CASSSPTSGSLHEQFF. In DNA, the CDR3 is TGTGCCAGCAGCTCCCCGACTAGCGGGAGTCTCCATGAGCAGTTCTTC.

This chain joins TRBV11-3 and TRBJ2-7; weak D call: TRBD2 (6 bases). Deletions cut 5 bases from V and 7 bases from J, with 18 bases between. Per germline, CDR1 SGHNT and CDR2 YENEEA. CDR3 length: 14 amino acids. DNA of the CDR3: TGTGCCAGCAGCCCCCGCGGGGCCCGGGGGGAGCAGTACTTC. Encoded protein: CASSPRGARGEQYF.

The rearrangement links TRBV2 to TRBJ2-2; D possibly corresponds to TRBD2 (6 bases). Germline assignment: CDR1 SNHLY and CDR2 FYNNEI. This CDR3 region has 13 residues. Trimming removed 7 bases at V and 5 bases at J, with 11 bases between. CDR3 DNA sequence: TGTGCCAGCACGGGGACTCGGACCGGGGAGCTGTTTTTT. Residues: CASTGTRTGELFF.

The gene calls are TRBV24-1 and TRBJ2-7, with D hard to call. There are 12 residues in the CDR3. The germline V and J ends were trimmed by 5 bases and 5 bases, with 9 bases remaining between them. Per the germline V gene, CDR1 is KGHDR and CDR2 is SFDVKD. CDR3 sequence reads: CATSAGRNEQYF. CDR3 nucleotides: TGTGCCACCAGTGCAGGCAGGAACGAGCAGTACTTC.

This sequence joins TRBV2 and TRBJ1-3, with TRBD1 matching over 11 bases. The CDR3 covers 16 residues. Losses at the gene ends were 8 bases for V and 2 bases for J; bases not matched to a gene: 8. Germline V lookup: CDR1 SNHLY, CDR2 FYNNEI. The DNA for the CDR3 is TGTGCCAGCGGAATTGGACAGGGGGCCGCTGGAAACACCATATATTTT. It is translated as CASGIGQGAAGNTIYF.

Written as DNA, the CDR3 is TGTGCCAGCAGCTCTATAGCGGGTGGTACCTACGAGCAGTACTTC. Protein: CASSSIAGGTYEQYF. The V and J genes are TRBV7-2 and TRBJ2-7, with 7 nucleotides matching TRBD2. The germline V gene has CDR1 SGHTA and CDR2 FQGNSA. CDR3 length: 15 amino acids. J lost 2 bases, V lost 4 bases, and 8 bases had no gene match.

This chain joins TRBV5-6 and TRBJ2-7; a weak D match, TRBD1 (5 bases). Germline values: CDR1 SGHDT, CDR2 YYEEEE. The CDR3 covers 14 residues. Trimming stripped 2 bases from V and 3 bases from J, with 12 bases between. The CDR3: CASSFYRPRYEQYF. The CDR3 DNA sequence: TGTGCCAGCAGCTTTTACAGGCCCCGCTACGAGCAGTACTTC.

V usage is TRBV5-6 and J usage is TRBJ2-7, with a weak D call TRBD2 (5 bases). Trimming removed 1 base from V and 3 bases from J, with 14 bases in between. The CDR3 length is 15 residues. CDR1 SGHDT and CDR2 YYEEEE come from the germline V gene. CDR3 protein: CASSLNGVGVYEQYF. The DNA of the CDR3 is TGTGCCAGCAGCTTGAACGGGGTTGGAGTCTACGAGCAGTACTTC.

The gene calls are TRBV4-3 and TRBJ2-1; 14 positions agree with TRBD2. Germline V gene sequence: CDR1 LGHNA, CDR2 YSLEER. V lost 2 bases, J lost 10 bases, and 10 bases stayed unmatched. CDR3 length equals 17 residues. In DNA, the CDR3 is TGCGCCAGCAGCCAACCTCGACTAGGGACTAGCGGGAGAGAGCAGTTCTTC. Amino acid sequence: CASSQPRLGTSGREQFF.

This chain uses TRBV27 with TRBJ2-7; TRBD2 aligns across 7 bases. V lost 10 bases to trimming and J lost 5 bases; unmatched junction nucleotides: 11. The CDR3 extends over 13 amino acids. Germline V gives CDR1 MNHEY, CDR2 SMNVEV (reference sequence). The chain's CDR3 is CATHGREWHEQYF. In DNA, the CDR3 is TGTGCCACCCATGGGCGGGAGTGGCACGAGCAGTACTTC.

The rearrangement joins TRBV12-5 to TRBJ2-2, with 7 nucleotides matching TRBD1. This CDR3 has 16 amino acids. V shed 2 bases, J shed 1 base, and the junction held 4 bases outside the gene matches. Germline V gene sequence: CDR1 LGHNT, CDR2 FRNRAP. The CDR3 is CASGLQRTGNTGELFF. The CDR3 DNA sequence: TGTGCTAGTGGTTTGCAACGGACAGGGAACACCGGGGAGCTGTTTTTT.

The chain has TRBV5-8 and TRBJ1-2; TRBD1 matches at 8 bases. Germline V gene lookup returns CDR1 SGHTS and CDR2 YDEGEE. This CDR3 contains 15 residues. Losses at the gene ends were 0 bases for V and 2 bases for J; bases not matched to a gene: 3. The CDR3 DNA reads as TGTGCCAGCAGCTTGGGTCAGGGGGCGAACTATGGCTACACCTTC. Encoded protein: CASSLGQGANYGYTF.

This clone was recorded a few times. The CDR3 DNA reads TGTGCCACCAGTAACAGGGGCTATCAGCCCCAGCATTTT. Its protein is CATSNRGYQPQHF. V and J are TRBV24-1 and TRBJ1-5; TRBD1 aligns across 7 bases. Looked up from germline, CDR1 is KGHDR and CDR2 is SFDVKD. V dropped 6 bases and J dropped 5; count of bases not matched to a gene: 3. This CDR3 is built from 13 residues.

This chain uses TRBV7-3 with TRBJ2-1; D ambiguous. Trimming stripped 4 bases from V and 7 bases from J, with 17 bases between. Germline V gives CDR1 SGHTA, CDR2 FQGTGA. The CDR3 runs to 15 residues. The CDR3 region has the DNA TGTGCCAGCAGCTCCCACATCTCGGGTCTAAATGAGCAGTTCTTC. This codes for CASSSHISGLNEQFF.

The genes are TRBV27 and TRBJ2-7, with D unresolved. V was trimmed by 3 bases and J by 3 bases, leaving 9 bases between them. The CDR3 runs 13 residues. Looked up from germline, CDR1 is MNHEY and CDR2 is SMNVEV (reference sequence). In nucleotides, the CDR3 is TGTGCCAGCAGTTTGAAGCCAAACTACGAGCAGTACTTC. Its protein is CASSLKPNYEQYF.